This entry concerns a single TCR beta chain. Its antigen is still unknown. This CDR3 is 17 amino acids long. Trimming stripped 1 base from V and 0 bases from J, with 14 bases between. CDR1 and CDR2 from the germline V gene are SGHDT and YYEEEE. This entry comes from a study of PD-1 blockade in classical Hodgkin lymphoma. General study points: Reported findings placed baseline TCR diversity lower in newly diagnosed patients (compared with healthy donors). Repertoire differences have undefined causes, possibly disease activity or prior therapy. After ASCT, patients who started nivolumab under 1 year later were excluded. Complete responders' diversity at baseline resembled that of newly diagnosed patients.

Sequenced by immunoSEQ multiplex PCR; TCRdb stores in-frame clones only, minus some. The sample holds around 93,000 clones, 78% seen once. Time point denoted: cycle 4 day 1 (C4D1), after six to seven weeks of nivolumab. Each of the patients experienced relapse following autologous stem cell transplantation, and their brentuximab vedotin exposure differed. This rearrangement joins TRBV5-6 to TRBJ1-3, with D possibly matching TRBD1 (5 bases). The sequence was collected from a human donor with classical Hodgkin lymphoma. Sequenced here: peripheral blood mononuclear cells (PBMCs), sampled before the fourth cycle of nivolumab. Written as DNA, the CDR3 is TGTGCCAGCAGCTTGTTGCCAGGACAACGCTCTGGAAACACCATATATTTT. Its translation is CASSLLPGQRSGNTIYF.